Below are 13 T cell receptor beta chains sequenced from a single sample in a study of response to subunit inactivated influenza vaccine. MiXCR, applied by TCRdb to the RT-PCR reads, yields one record per CDR3 protein. The sample carries hundreds of thousands of distinct CDR3 sequences, 7.5% to 8.5% recorded once. Sample: PBMCs from blood, taken 23 months after vaccination. The receptors originated from a man aged 45-69 years who received an inactivated influenza vaccine.

V usage is TRBV29-1 and J usage is TRBJ2-1, with 11 positions matching TRBD2. Trimming at V came to 8 bases and at J to 4 bases, leaving 7 bases not matched to a gene. Germline loops: CDR1 SQVTM, CDR2 ANQGSEA. The CDR3 totals 14 residues. CDR3 loop: CSILGTSGYNEQFF. In DNA, the CDR3 is TGCAGCATACTTGGGACTAGCGGTTACAATGAGCAGTTCTTC.

The rearrangement links TRBV5-1 to TRBJ2-7; 7 bases fit TRBD1. V shed 5 bases and J 1 base; nucleotides not matched to a gene: 9. The CDR3 has 15 amino acids. Germline CDR1 and CDR2: SGHRS and YFSETQ. The CDR3 loop is CASSYTGTASYEQYF. Here the CDR3 DNA reads TGCGCCAGCAGTTATACCGGGACAGCTTCCTACGAGCAGTACTTC.

The sample holds many counts of this clonotype. The chain has TRBV10-3 and TRBJ1-1; 7 bases agree with TRBD1. The CDR3 spans 15 residues. V was pared by 0 bases and J by 2 bases, with 3 bases of the junction left unmatched. Germline-derived CDR1 and CDR2 are ENHRY and SYGVKD. CDR3 sequence reads: CAISESRDSNTEAFF. The CDR3, as DNA: TGTGCCATCAGTGAGTCAAGGGACAGCAACACTGAAGCTTTCTTT.

The rearrangement links TRBV7-9 to TRBJ2-7, with D uncertain. V was cut by 7 bases and J by 2 bases, with 15 bases left in between. The CDR3 has 14 amino acids. Germline CDR1 and CDR2: SEHNR and FQNEAQ (reference sequence). CDR3 in amino acids: CASTRLDKTYEQYF. For the CDR3, the DNA is TGTGCCAGCACTAGGCTAGACAAGACCTACGAGCAGTACTTC. Together with reference TRBV7-9 and TRBJ2-7, the CDR3 gives the full variable domain: DTGVSQNPRHKITKRGQNVTFRCDPISEHNRLYWYRQTLGQGPEFLTYFQNEAQLEKSRLLSDRFSAERPKGSFSTLEIQRTEQGDSAMYLCASTRLDKTYEQYFGPGTRLTVT.

The table lists this clonotype with a few counts. This chain joins TRBV6-1 and TRBJ2-4; 9 nucleotides match TRBD2. The ends lost 4 bases at V and 0 bases at J; junction bases unmatched: 7. Germline CDR1 is MNHNS and CDR2 is SASEGT. This CDR3 comprises 17 residues. Here the CDR3 DNA reads TGTGCCAGCAGTGCAACGGGACTAGCACTAGCCAAAAACATTCAGTACTTC. Its protein is CASSATGLALAKNIQYF.

V gene TRBV4-2 combines with J gene TRBJ2-2, with D possibly matching TRBD1 (5 bases). Per germline, CDR1 LGHNA and CDR2 YNFKEQ. The CDR3 is 13 amino acids. The V gene lost 2 bases and the J gene lost 7 bases, with 8 bases spanning the gap. The CDR3 sequence: CASSQMQGGELFF. CDR3 nucleotide sequence: TGTGCCAGCAGCCAAATGCAGGGCGGGGAGCTGTTTTTT.

This sequence joins TRBV4-1 and TRBJ2-6; the D is unclear. This CDR3 has 16 residues. The V gene lost 0 bases and the J gene lost 4 bases, with 10 bases spanning the gap. Germline V gives CDR1 MGHRA, CDR2 YSYEKL. Here the CDR3 DNA reads TGCGCCAGCAGCCAAGAATGGGCATTAGGGGCCAACGTCCTGACTTTC. Encoded protein: CASSQEWALGANVLTF.

The chain joins TRBV14 to TRBJ2-1; D is unresolved. Trimming removed 6 bases at V and 2 bases at J, with 14 bases between. The CDR3 is 15 amino acids. Germline lookup yields CDR1 SGHDN and CDR2 FVKESK. The DNA for the CDR3 is TGTGCCAGCAGTCAGGTAGACTCCCCCTACAATGAGCAGTTCTTC. This sequence encodes CASSQVDSPYNEQFF.

The rearrangement joins TRBV7-9 to TRBJ2-1, with TRBD2 identical over 8 bases. Unmatched junction bases numbered 12, after V lost 5 bases and J lost 6 bases. The CDR3 totals 16 residues. Germline V CDR1 and CDR2: SEHNR, FQNEAQ (reference sequence). The CDR3 loop is CASSLSPGTRANEQFF. CDR3 nucleotide sequence: TGTGCCAGCAGCCTAAGCCCCGGGACTAGAGCCAATGAGCAGTTCTTC.

The rearrangement joins TRBV29-1 to TRBJ2-3; 7 bases are shared with TRBD1. Germline-derived CDR1 and CDR2 are SQVTM and ANQGSEA. Germline trimming cut 7 bases from V and 4 bases from J; bases unmatched to any gene: 14. The CDR3 consists of 15 residues. CDR3 protein: CSARTLDRVPDTQYF. The CDR3 DNA is TGCAGCGCCCGAACCTTAGACAGGGTACCAGATACGCAGTATTTT.

This clonotype turned up a few times. V and J are TRBV5-1 and TRBJ2-1; 13 bases line up with TRBD2. Germline lookup yields CDR1 SGHRS and CDR2 YFSETQ. This CDR3 comprises 15 residues. V trimming: 4 bases; J trimming: 5 bases; junction bases outside the gene matches: 3. This CDR3 is CASSQGTSGNNEQFF. The CDR3 DNA reads TGCGCCAGCAGCCAGGGGACTAGCGGGAACAATGAGCAGTTCTTC.

This clonotype occurred a few times. V usage is TRBV20-1 and J usage is TRBJ2-7; 13 bases match TRBD2. Germline loops: CDR1 DFQATT, CDR2 SNEGSKA (reference sequence). This CDR3 has 17 amino acids. V was pared by 0 bases and J by 4 bases, with 9 bases of the junction left unmatched. CDR3 DNA sequence: TGCAGTGCTAGAGATCCCTCCCGGACTAGCGGGAGATACGAGCAGTACTTC. Its translation: CSARDPSRTSGRYEQYF.

This clonotype was counted at least ten times. CDR3 region: CASSPPTGTGFYEQYF. CDR3 bases: TGTGCCAGCAGCCCCCCAACGGGGACCGGGTTTTACGAGCAGTACTTC. This rearrangement joins TRBV7-9 to TRBJ2-7; either TRBD1 or TRBD2 may supply D (5 bases each). The ends were cut back, 5 bases at V and 4 bases at J, with 21 bases in the middle. CDR1 and CDR2 (germline): SEHNR, FQNEAQ (reference sequence). This CDR3 is 16 amino acids long.